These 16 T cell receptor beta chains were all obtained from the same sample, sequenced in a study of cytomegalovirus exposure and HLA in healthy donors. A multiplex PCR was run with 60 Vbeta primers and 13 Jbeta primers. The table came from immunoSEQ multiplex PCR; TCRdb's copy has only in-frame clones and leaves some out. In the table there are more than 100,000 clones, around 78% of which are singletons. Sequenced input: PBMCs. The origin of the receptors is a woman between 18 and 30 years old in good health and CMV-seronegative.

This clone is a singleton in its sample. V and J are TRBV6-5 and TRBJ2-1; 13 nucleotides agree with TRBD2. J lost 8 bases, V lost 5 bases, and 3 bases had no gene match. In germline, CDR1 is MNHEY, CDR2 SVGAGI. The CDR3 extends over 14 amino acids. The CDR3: CASSGGLAGDEQFF. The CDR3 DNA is TGTGCCAGCAGTGGAGGACTAGCGGGAGATGAGCAGTTCTTC.

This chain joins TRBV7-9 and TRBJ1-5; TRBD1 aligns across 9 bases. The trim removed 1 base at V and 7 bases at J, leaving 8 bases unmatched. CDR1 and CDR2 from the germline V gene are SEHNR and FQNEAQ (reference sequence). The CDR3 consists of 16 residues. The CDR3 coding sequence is TGTGCCAGCAGCTTAGTCTCTGGGACAGGGAGGCAGCCCCAGCATTTT. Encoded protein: CASSLVSGTGRQPQHF.

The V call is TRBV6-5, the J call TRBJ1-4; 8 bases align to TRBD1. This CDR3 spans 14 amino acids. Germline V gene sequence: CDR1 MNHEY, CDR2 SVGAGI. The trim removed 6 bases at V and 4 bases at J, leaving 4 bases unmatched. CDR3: CASRGQGYNEKLFF. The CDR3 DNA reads TGTGCCAGCAGAGGACAGGGTTATAATGAAAAACTGTTTTTT.

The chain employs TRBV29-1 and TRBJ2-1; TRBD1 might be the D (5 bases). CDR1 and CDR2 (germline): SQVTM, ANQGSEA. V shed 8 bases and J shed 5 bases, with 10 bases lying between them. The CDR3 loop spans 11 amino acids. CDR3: CSTARDNEQFF. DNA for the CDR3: TGCAGCACGGCCAGGGACAATGAGCAGTTCTTC.

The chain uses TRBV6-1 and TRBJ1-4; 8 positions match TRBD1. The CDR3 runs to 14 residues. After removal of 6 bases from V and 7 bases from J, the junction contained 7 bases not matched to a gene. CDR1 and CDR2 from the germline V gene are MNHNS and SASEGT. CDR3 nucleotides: TGTGCCAGCAGATTGACAGGGGAAAGTGAAAAACTGTTTTTT. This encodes CASRLTGESEKLFF.

The CDR3 region has the DNA TGTGCCAGCAGCTTAGTTGGGGGAGGAGAGACCCAGTACTTC. Translating it yields CASSLVGGGETQYF. The chain employs TRBV7-9 and TRBJ2-5, with D maybe TRBD2 (6 bases). This CDR3 has 14 amino acids. Between the trimmed V and J ends, which lost 1 base and 4 bases, there was a span of 10 bases. Germline CDR1 is SEHNR and CDR2 is FQNEAQ (reference sequence).

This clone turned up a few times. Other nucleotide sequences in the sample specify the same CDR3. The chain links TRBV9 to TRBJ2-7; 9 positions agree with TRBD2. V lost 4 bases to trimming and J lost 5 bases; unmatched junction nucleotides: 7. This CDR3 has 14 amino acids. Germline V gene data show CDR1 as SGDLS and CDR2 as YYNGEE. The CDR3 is CASSPGLAGDEQYF. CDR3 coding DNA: TGTGCCAGCAGCCCGGGACTAGCTGGGGACGAGCAGTACTTC.

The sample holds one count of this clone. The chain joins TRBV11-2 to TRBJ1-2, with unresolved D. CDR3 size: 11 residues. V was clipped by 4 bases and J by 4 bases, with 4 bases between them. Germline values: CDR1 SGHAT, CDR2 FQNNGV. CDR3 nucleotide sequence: TGTGCCAGCAGCTGGAGCTATGGCTACACCTTC. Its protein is CASSWSYGYTF.

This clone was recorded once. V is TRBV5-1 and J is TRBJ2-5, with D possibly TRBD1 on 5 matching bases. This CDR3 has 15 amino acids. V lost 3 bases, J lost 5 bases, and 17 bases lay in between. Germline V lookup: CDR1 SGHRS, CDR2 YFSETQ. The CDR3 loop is CASSSPGSSRETQYF. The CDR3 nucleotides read TGCGCCAGCAGCTCCCCAGGGTCCTCACGGGAGACCCAGTACTTC.

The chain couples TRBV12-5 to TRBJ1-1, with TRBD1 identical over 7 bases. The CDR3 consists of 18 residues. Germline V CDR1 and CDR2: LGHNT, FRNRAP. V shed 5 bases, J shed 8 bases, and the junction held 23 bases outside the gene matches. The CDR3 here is CASGSSYGRLDRVREAFF. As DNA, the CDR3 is TGTGCTAGTGGTAGCTCCTACGGACGGCTTGACAGGGTCAGGGAAGCTTTCTTT.

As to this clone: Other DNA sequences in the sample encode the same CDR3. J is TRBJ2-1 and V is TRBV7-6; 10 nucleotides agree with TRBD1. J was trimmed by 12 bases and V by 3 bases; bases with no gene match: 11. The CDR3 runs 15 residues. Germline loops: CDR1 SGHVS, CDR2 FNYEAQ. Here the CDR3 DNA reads TGTGCCAGCAGCTTCGAGACAGGGGGCGCCGGAGGGCAGTTCTTC. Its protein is CASSFETGGAGGQFF.

CDR3 protein: CAISDMGTGGGYTF. The DNA for the CDR3 is TGTGCCATCAGTGACATGGGGACAGGGGGCGGCTACACCTTC. The chain recombines TRBV10-3 with TRBJ1-2; 12 nucleotides line up with TRBD1. CDR1 and CDR2 (germline): ENHRY, SYGVKD. CDR3 length: 14 residues. Germline trimming cut 3 bases from V and 8 bases from J; bases unmatched to any gene: 4.

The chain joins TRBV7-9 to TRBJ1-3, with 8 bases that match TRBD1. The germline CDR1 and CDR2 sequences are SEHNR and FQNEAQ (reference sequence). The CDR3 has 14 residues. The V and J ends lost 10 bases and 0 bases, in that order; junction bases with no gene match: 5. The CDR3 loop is CAIRTGSSGNTIYF. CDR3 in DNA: TGTGCCATCCGGACAGGGAGCTCTGGAAACACCATATATTTT.

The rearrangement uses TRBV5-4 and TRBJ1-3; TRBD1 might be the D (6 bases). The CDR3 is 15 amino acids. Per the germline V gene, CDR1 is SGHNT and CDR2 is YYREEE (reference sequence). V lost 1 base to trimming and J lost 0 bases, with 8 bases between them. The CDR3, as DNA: TGTGCCAGCAGCTTGACAGGGTCCTCTGGAAACACCATATATTTT. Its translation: CASSLTGSSGNTIYF.

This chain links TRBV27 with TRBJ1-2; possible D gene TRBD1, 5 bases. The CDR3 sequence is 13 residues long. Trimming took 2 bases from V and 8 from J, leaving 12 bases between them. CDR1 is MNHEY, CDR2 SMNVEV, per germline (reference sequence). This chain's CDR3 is CASSLSGGRGYTF. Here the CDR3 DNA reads TGTGCCAGCAGTTTAAGCGGGGGGAGAGGCTACACCTTC.

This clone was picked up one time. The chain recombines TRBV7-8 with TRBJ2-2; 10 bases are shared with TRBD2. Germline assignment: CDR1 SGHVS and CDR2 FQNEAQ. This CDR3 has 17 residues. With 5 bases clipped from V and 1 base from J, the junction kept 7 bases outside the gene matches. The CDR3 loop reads CASSPSGLAENTGELFF. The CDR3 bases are TGTGCCAGCAGCCCATCCGGACTAGCGGAGAACACCGGGGAGCTGTTTTTT.